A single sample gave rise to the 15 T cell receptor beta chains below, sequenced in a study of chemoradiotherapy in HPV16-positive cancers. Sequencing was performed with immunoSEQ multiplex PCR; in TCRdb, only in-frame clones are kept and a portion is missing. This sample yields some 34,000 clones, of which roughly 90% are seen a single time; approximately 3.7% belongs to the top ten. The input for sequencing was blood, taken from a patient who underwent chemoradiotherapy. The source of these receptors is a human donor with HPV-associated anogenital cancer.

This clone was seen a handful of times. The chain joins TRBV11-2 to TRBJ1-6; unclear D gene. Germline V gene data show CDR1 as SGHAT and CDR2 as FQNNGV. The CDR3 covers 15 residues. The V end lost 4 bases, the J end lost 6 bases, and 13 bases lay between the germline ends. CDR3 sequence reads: CASSSPGGINSPLHF. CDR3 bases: TGTGCCAGCAGCTCCCCGGGAGGCATTAATTCACCCCTCCACTTT. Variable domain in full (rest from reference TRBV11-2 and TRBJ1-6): EAGVAQSPRYKIIEKRQSVAFWCNPISGHATLYWYQQILGQGPKLLIQFQNNGVVDDSQLPKDRFSAERLKGVDSTLKIQPAKLEDSAVYLCASSSPGGINSPLHFGNGTRLTVT.

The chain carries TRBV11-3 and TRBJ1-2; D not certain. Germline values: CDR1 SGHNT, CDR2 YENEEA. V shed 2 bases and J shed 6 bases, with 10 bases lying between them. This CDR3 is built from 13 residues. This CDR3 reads CASSLSTGDGYTF. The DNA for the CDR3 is TGTGCCAGCAGCTTATCCACGGGAGATGGCTACACCTTC.

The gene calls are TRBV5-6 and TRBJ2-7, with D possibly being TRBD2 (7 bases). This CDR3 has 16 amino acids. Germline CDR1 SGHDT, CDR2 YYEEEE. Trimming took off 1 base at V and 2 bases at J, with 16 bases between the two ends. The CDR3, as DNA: TGTGCCAGCAGCTTGTATGCGGGGGCGAGGACCTACGAGCAGTACTTC. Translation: CASSLYAGARTYEQYF.

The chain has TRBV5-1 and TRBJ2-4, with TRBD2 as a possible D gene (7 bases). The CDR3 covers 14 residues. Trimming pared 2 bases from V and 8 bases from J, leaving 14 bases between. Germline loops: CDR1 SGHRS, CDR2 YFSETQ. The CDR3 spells CASSFAGATDIQYF. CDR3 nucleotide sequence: TGCGCCAGCAGCTTCGCGGGGGCGACGGACATTCAGTACTTC.

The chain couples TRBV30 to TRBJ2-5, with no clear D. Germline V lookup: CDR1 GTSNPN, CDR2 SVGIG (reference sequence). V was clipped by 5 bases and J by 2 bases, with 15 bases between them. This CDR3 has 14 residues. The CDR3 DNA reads TGTGCCTGGCCTGACCTAAGTGGTCAAGAGACCCAGTACTTC. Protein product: CAWPDLSGQETQYF. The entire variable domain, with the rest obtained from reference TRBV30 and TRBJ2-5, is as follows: SQTIHQWPATLVQPVGSPLSLECTVEGTSNPNLYWYRQAAGRGLQLLFYSVGIGQISSEVPQNLSASRPQDRQFILSSKKLLLSDSGFYLCAWPDLSGQETQYFGPGTRLLVL.

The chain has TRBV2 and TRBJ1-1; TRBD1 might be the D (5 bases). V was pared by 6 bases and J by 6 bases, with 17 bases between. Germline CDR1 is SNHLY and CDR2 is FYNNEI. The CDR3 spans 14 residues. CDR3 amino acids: CASRNPLTGSEAFF. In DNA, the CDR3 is TGTGCCAGCAGGAACCCTTTAACAGGATCTGAAGCTTTCTTT.

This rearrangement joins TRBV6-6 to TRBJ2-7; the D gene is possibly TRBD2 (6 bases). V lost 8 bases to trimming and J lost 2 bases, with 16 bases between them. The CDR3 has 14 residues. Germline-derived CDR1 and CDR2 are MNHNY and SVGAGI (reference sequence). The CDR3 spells CASHPAGGTYEQYF. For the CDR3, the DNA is TGTGCCAGCCACCCGGCCGGGGGTACCTACGAGCAGTACTTC.

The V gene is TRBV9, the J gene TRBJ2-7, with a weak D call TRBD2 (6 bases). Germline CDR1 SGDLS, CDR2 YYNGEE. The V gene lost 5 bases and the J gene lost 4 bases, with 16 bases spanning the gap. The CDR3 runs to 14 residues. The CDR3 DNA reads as TGTGCCAGCAGTGCGCGGGACGGGACGTACGAGCAGTACTTC. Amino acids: CASSARDGTYEQYF. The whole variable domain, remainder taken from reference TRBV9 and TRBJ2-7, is DSGVTQTPKHLITATGQRVTLRCSPRSGDLSVYWYQQSLDQGLQFLIQYYNGEERAKGNILERFSAQQFPDLHSELNLSSLELGDSALYFCASSARDGTYEQYFGPGTRLTVT.

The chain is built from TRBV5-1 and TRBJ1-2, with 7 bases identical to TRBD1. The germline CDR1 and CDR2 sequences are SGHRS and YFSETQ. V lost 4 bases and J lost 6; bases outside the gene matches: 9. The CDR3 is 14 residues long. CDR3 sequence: CASSLRQGNDGYTF. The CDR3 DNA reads TGCGCCAGCAGCCTCAGACAGGGAAACGATGGCTACACCTTC.

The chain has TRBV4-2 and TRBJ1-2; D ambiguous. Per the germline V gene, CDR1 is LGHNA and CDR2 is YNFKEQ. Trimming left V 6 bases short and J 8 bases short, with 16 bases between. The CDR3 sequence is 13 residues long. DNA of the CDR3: TGTGCCAGCAGGGAGAGCGGAGGCGGAGGCTACACCTTC. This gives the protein CASRESGGGGYTF.

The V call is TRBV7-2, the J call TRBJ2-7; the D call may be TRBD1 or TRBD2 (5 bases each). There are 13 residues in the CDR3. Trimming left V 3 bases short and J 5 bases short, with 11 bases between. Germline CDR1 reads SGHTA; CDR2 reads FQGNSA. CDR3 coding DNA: TGTGCCAGCAGCTTTAGCGACAGCAACGAGCAGTACTTC. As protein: CASSFSDSNEQYF.

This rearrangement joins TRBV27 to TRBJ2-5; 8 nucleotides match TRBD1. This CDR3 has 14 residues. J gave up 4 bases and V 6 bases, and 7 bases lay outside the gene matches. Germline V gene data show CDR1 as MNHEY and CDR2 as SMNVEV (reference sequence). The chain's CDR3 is CASRDIGQGETQYF. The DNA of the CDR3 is TGTGCCAGCAGGGATATCGGACAGGGAGAGACCCAGTACTTC.

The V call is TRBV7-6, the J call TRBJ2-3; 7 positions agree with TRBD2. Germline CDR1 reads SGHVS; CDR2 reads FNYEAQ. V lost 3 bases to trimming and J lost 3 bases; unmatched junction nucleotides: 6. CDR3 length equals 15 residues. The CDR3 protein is CASSFSLAVTDTQYF. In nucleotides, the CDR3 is TGTGCCAGCAGCTTTAGTCTAGCGGTAACAGATACGCAGTATTTT.

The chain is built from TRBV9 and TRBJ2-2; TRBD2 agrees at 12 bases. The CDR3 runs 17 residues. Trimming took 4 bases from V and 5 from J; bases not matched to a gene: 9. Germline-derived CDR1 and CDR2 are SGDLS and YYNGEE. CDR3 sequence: CASSLTSGGLNTGELFF. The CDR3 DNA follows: TGTGCCAGCAGCTTGACTAGCGGGGGTCTTAATACCGGGGAGCTGTTTTTT.

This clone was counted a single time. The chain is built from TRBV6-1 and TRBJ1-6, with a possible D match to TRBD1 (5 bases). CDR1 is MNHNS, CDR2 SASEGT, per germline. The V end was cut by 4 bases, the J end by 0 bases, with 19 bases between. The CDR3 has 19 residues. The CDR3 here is CASSARRQTGHSYNSPLHF. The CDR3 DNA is TGTGCCAGCAGTGCCCGGAGACAGACGGGCCACTCCTATAATTCACCCCTCCACTTT.